The clone carrying this T cell receptor beta chain was counted ten times or more. The data belong to a study of human T cells and chemical hapten exposure. Whole-study context: A 2 cm by 2 cm inner upper arm patch received 2% DPC for sensitization.

Trimming shortened V by 8 bases and J by 1 base, and 10 bases separated the two germline ends. Looked up from germline, CDR1 is KGHSH and CDR2 is LQKENI. This CDR3 spans 13 amino acids. The time point denotes: patch test 2, 6 weeks after DPC sensitization. Noted treatment: therapeutic diphenylcyclopropenone sensitization with weekly scalp DPC. Blood collection happened ahead of applying each patch test. Patients had alopecia, were aged 18 to 70, and were not pregnant. One entry per CDR3 protein, called by TCRdb with MiXCR from the RACE reads. The profile shows under 100,000 distinct CDR3 sequences, about a tenth of them singletons.

The V gene is TRBV18, the J gene TRBJ2-3; perhaps D is TRBD1 or TRBD2 (5 bases each). The sample was whole blood, taken in connection with sensitization to the hapten diphenylcyclopropenone (DPC). This sequence originates from a woman aged 30 to 39 with alopecia areata. Some clones in this sample may be carry-over from other donors' samples. The CDR3 loop is CASLLGGTDTQYF. In DNA, the CDR3 is TGTGCCAGCCTTCTGGGGGGCACAGATACGCAGTATTTT.